These 26 T cell receptor beta chains were sequenced from one sample in a study of regulatory T cells in long-lasting Graves disease (dated by TCRdb to 2020 to 2022). The time point label here, explained by the study, means: newly diagnosed GD, antithyroid drugs for less than 3 months. RNA was extracted from PBMCs in TRIzol for both TCR sequencing and RNA sequencing. Library construction relied on multiplex PCR. Instrument on record: Illumina HiSeq 4000. To build TCR beta libraries, CDR3 regions were amplified by Arm-PCR using iRepertoire HTBI primers. TCRdb applied fastp at Q25 and MiXCR to the public reads, then kept only in-frame beta chains. Rows are combined by CDR3 protein, so each entry shows the most common genes and DNA. The table for this sample lists a few hundred thousand distinct CDR3 sequences; 15% of them were counted only once. The top ten clones comprise approximately 7.6% of the sample.

These data were also filed under a second study, of T cells in Graves' hyperthyroidism and ophthalmopathy.

Sequences were derived from peripheral blood mononuclear cells (PBMCs), sampled at new diagnosis, from a patient treated with antithyroid drugs. These receptors came from a woman aged 40 to 50 with Graves disease. Donor details come from another sample of the same person, matched by shared clones.

This clonotype was seen a handful of times. V and J are TRBV28 and TRBJ2-5; 7 nucleotides line up with TRBD1. Unmatched junction bases numbered 6, after V lost 6 bases and J lost 5 bases. CDR3 length: 13 amino acids. CDR1 and CDR2 from the germline V gene are MDHEN and SYDVKM. As DNA, the CDR3 is TGTGCCAGCAGCCAGCTGGACAGGGAGACCCAGTACTTC. This translates into CASSQLDRETQYF.

This clonotype was picked up many times. The V and J genes are TRBV7-2 and TRBJ1-1; D is unresolved. The CDR3 consists of 11 residues. CDR1 SGHTA and CDR2 FQGNSA come from the germline V gene. Trimming took 2 bases from V and 5 from J, leaving 3 bases between them. For the CDR3, the DNA is TGTGCCAGCAGCTTAATTACTGAAGCTTTCTTT. Protein sequence: CASSLITEAFF.

This clonotype was observed many times. The gene calls are TRBV5-1 and TRBJ2-7; the match to TRBD1 covers 8 bases. The CDR3 is 15 amino acids. Trimming cost V 2 bases and J 2 bases; bases outside gene matches: 6. Germline CDR1 is SGHRS and CDR2 is YFSETQ. The CDR3 region is CASSLSGQETYEQYF. The CDR3 bases are TGCGCCAGCAGCTTATCGGGACAGGAGACCTACGAGCAGTACTTC.

This clonotype was found a few times. This sequence joins TRBV7-9 and TRBJ2-6, with TRBD2 identical over 9 bases. This CDR3 spans 21 amino acids. Trimming at V came to 5 bases and at J to 0 bases, leaving 17 bases not matched to a gene. Germline V gene lookup returns CDR1 SEHNR and CDR2 FQNEAQ (reference sequence). In DNA, the CDR3 is TGTGCCAGCAGCATAAGCGGGAGGCACACGCCCGGGACCTCTGGGGCCAACGTCCTGACTTTC. Translated, it gives CASSISGRHTPGTSGANVLTF.

This clonotype was counted many times. The chain carries TRBV6-1 and TRBJ2-6; D gene ambiguous. CDR1 MNHNS and CDR2 SASEGT come from the germline V gene. V lost 2 bases and J lost 4, with 6 bases in between. The CDR3 has 14 amino acids. The CDR3 here is CASSEQTGANVLTF. Written as DNA, the CDR3 is TGTGCCAGCAGTGAACAGACCGGGGCCAACGTCCTGACTTTC.

The J gene is TRBJ1-2, the V gene TRBV19, with 9 positions matching TRBD1. The CDR3 contains 18 residues. V trimming: 11 bases; J trimming: 6 bases; junction bases outside the gene matches: 25. Germline V gene data show CDR1 as LNHDA and CDR2 as SQIVND (reference sequence). The CDR3 is CAVRSFGGQQGAPNGYTF. The CDR3 DNA sequence: TGTGCCGTACGATCCTTTGGGGGGCAACAGGGGGCGCCGAATGGCTACACCTTC. The entire variable domain, with the rest obtained from reference TRBV19 and TRBJ1-2, is as follows: DGGITQSPKYLFRKEGQNVTLSCEQNLNHDAMYWYRQDPGQGLRLIYYSQIVNDFQKGDIAEGYSVSREKKESFPLTVTSAQKNPTAFYLCAVRSFGGQQGAPNGYTFGSGTRLTVV.

This clonotype was seen a few times. The genes are TRBV7-9 and TRBJ2-2; 12 bases are a match to TRBD1. This CDR3 region has 18 residues. Per germline, CDR1 SEHNR and CDR2 FQNEAQ (reference sequence). J gave up 5 bases and V 5 bases, and 12 bases lay outside the gene matches. CDR3 protein: CASSTGTGGGLRTGELFF. CDR3 in DNA: TGTGCCAGCAGCACCGGGACAGGGGGCGGGTTGCGAACCGGGGAGCTGTTTTTT.

This clonotype occurred many times. The J gene is TRBJ1-6, the V gene TRBV5-1; D is possibly TRBD1 (6 bases). The CDR3 loop spans 15 amino acids. The V end lost 4 bases, the J end lost 7 bases, and 15 bases lay between the germline ends. Germline values: CDR1 SGHRS, CDR2 YFSETQ. This CDR3 reads CASSREGGENSPLHF. For the CDR3, the DNA is TGCGCCAGCAGCCGAGAAGGGGGTGAAAATTCACCCCTCCACTTT. Combining the CDR3 with reference TRBV5-1 and TRBJ1-6 gives the whole variable domain KAGVTQTPRYLIKTRGQQVTLSCSPISGHRSVSWYQQTPGQGLQFLFEYFSETQRNKGNFPGRFSGRQFSNSRSEMNVSTLELGDSALYLCASSREGGENSPLHFGNGTRLTVT.

This clonotype was recorded at least ten times. The V gene is TRBV20-1, the J gene TRBJ2-1, with 7 bases fitting TRBD2. Germline V gene lookup returns CDR1 DFQATT and CDR2 SNEGSKA (reference sequence). The length of the CDR3 is 16 residues. V lost 0 bases, J lost 4 bases, and 9 bases stayed unmatched. The CDR3 coding sequence is TGCAGTGCTAGAGATGAGGGAGTGGGAGGGTACAATGAGCAGTTCTTC. Its protein is CSARDEGVGGYNEQFF.

This clonotype was detected only a few times. The rearrangement joins TRBV13 to TRBJ2-7; no reliable D call. Trimming left V 5 bases short and J 2 bases short, with 10 bases between. The CDR3 totals 13 residues. Germline V CDR1 and CDR2: PRHDT, FYEKMQ (reference sequence). The DNA of the CDR3 is TGTGCCAGCAGCGCAGACACTCCCTACGAGCAGTACTTC. As protein: CASSADTPYEQYF. The entire variable domain, with the rest obtained from reference TRBV13 and TRBJ2-7, is as follows: AAGVIQSPRHLIKEKRETATLKCYPIPRHDTVYWYQQGPGQDPQFLISFYEKMQSDKGSIPDRFSAQQFSDYHSELNMSSLELGDSALYFCASSADTPYEQYFGPGTRLTVT.

Concerning this clonotype: It may be a read error: a sequence one base away is much more abundant. The chain is built from TRBV14 and TRBJ2-7; 7 bases line up with TRBD1. Germline V gene lookup returns CDR1 SGHDN and CDR2 FVKESK. The CDR3 spans 13 residues. CDR3 nucleotides: TGTGCCAGCAGCCAGCAGACAGGGAGCGAGCAGCACTTC. As protein: CASSQQTGSEQHF.

This clonotype has at least ten counts. The rearrangement uses TRBV28 and TRBJ2-5, with no clear D. CDR1 and CDR2 from the germline V gene are MDHEN and SYDVKM. The V gene lost 3 bases and the J gene lost 5 bases, with 13 bases spanning the gap. The CDR3 length is 14 residues. CDR3: CASSFLDGGETQYF. The CDR3 nucleotides are TGTGCCAGCAGTTTTCTGGACGGTGGGGAGACCCAGTACTTC.

This clonotype was seen repeatedly, ten times or more. CDR3 in DNA: TGTGCCAGCAGCTCCGCGCGGGACTACCCCAGTTTGGGAAATGAGCAGTTCTTC. Translation gives CASSSARDYPSLGNEQFF. V gene TRBV6-1 combines with J gene TRBJ2-1, with 7 bases aligning to TRBD2. This CDR3 is 18 amino acids long. CDR1 MNHNS and CDR2 SASEGT come from the germline V gene. The V and J ends lost 6 bases and 7 bases, in that order; junction bases with no gene match: 21.

In its sample, this clonotype was seen many times. The CDR3 protein is CASREQGSLGAFF. For the CDR3, the DNA is TGTGCCAGCAGGGAACAGGGATCGTTGGGGGCTTTCTTT. This chain links TRBV6-2 or TRBV6-3 with TRBJ1-1, with D possibly TRBD1 on 6 matching bases. The CDR3 is made up of 13 amino acids. V was cut by 6 bases and J by 11 bases, with 19 bases left in between. CDR1 and CDR2 (germline): MNHEY, SVGEGT.

This clonotype was detected ten times or more. The chain is built from TRBV5-4 and TRBJ2-1; D remains ambiguous. Trimming took 0 bases from V and 3 from J, leaving 7 bases between them. This CDR3 comprises 14 residues. CDR1 and CDR2 (germline): SGHNT, YYREEE (reference sequence). CDR3 loop: CASSLAGNYNEQFF. The CDR3 coding sequence is TGTGCCAGCAGCTTGGCGGGCAACTACAATGAGCAGTTCTTC.

This clonotype occurred many times. The rearrangement joins TRBV6-2 or TRBV6-3 to TRBJ2-5, with 8 bases lining up with TRBD2. Germline CDR1 is MNHEY and CDR2 is SVGEGT. CDR3 size: 14 residues. V trimming: 4 bases; J trimming: 7 bases; junction bases outside the gene matches: 8. This CDR3 is CASSSGGSTGTQYF. CDR3 DNA sequence: TGTGCCAGCAGTTCGGGGGGGTCTACGGGGACCCAGTACTTC.

The sample holds a few counts of this clonotype. The chain is built from TRBV9 and TRBJ2-2; D not certain. The CDR3 has 15 amino acids. Trimming stripped 3 bases from V and 0 bases from J, with 9 bases between. Germline CDR1 reads SGDLS; CDR2 reads YYNGEE. This CDR3 reads CASSGHYANTGELFF. For the CDR3, the DNA is TGTGCCAGCAGCGGACATTACGCGAACACCGGGGAGCTGTTTTTT.

The table lists this clonotype with many counts. The chain recombines TRBV14 with TRBJ2-7; the D gene is possibly TRBD2 (7 bases). The CDR3 is made up of 12 amino acids. The V end was cut by 3 bases, the J end by 13 bases, with 16 bases between. Germline CDR1 and CDR2: SGHDN and FVKESK. The CDR3 loop is CASSQGGGDVYF. CDR3 in DNA: TGTGCCAGCAGCCAGGGGGGGGGCGACGTTTACTTC.

This clonotype was seen ten or more times. The chain joins TRBV7-9 to TRBJ2-3; 9 nucleotides align to TRBD1. The length of the CDR3 is 17 residues. Unmatched junction bases numbered 10, after V lost 2 bases and J lost 4 bases. Germline V gives CDR1 SEHNR, CDR2 FQNEAQ (reference sequence). CDR3 sequence: CASSLKYDRGNADTQYF. CDR3 bases: TGTGCCAGCAGCTTAAAGTACGACAGGGGGAATGCAGATACGCAGTATTTT.

This clonotype was seen many times. CDR3 loop: CATTRPTSEQYF. The CDR3 region has the DNA TGTGCCACCACCCGACCTACTTCCGAGCAGTACTTC. The chain recombines TRBV28 with TRBJ2-7; D is ambiguous. CDR1 and CDR2 (germline): MDHEN, SYDVKM. The CDR3 is 12 residues long. With 10 bases removed from V and 6 bases from J, the gap between germline ends came to 16 bases.

This clonotype was observed at least ten times. V is TRBV7-6 and J is TRBJ1-1; 9 bases match TRBD1. The CDR3 is 17 amino acids. J gave up 1 base and V 5 bases, and 11 bases lay outside the gene matches. Germline CDR1 reads SGHVS; CDR2 reads FNYEAQ. The CDR3 protein is CASSTTPGTGTNTEAFF. The CDR3 nucleotides read TGTGCCAGCAGCACAACACCCGGGACAGGGACGAACACTGAAGCTTTCTTT.

In its sample, this clonotype was seen many times. J is TRBJ2-7 and V is TRBV2, with D unclear. This CDR3 is 13 amino acids long. CDR1 and CDR2 from the germline V gene are SNHLY and FYNNEI. Trimming removed 6 bases from V and 5 bases from J, with 14 bases in between. CDR3 sequence (DNA): TGTGCCAGCAGAGGGTCCTTGGAAGACGAGCAGTACTTC. Translating it yields CASRGSLEDEQYF.

This clonotype was counted at least ten times. The chain employs TRBV28 and TRBJ2-3, with 10 bases aligning to TRBD2. CDR1 and CDR2 from the germline V gene are MDHEN and SYDVKM. V was pared by 7 bases and J by 8 bases, with 9 bases of the junction left unmatched. The CDR3 has 14 residues. The CDR3 loop is CASMGGLAGATQYF. The CDR3 DNA sequence: TGTGCCAGCATGGGAGGGCTAGCGGGGGCTACGCAGTATTTT.

J is TRBJ2-1 and V is TRBV4-1; D may be TRBD2 (6 bases). V was cut by 3 bases and J by 7 bases, with 10 bases left in between. Germline V gives CDR1 MGHRA, CDR2 YSYEKL. There are 13 residues in the CDR3. The CDR3, as DNA: TGCGCCAGCAGCCAGGTAGCGGTGAATGAGCAGTTCTTC. Translating it yields CASSQVAVNEQFF.

This clonotype was detected ten times or more. The chain couples TRBV28 to TRBJ2-7; D may be TRBD1 (5 bases). Germline loops: CDR1 MDHEN, CDR2 SYDVKM. Trimming cost V 3 bases and J 2 bases, with 14 bases left between them. This CDR3 region has 15 residues. The CDR3 region is CASSFPSDSPYEQYF. The CDR3 nucleotides are TGTGCCAGCAGTTTCCCTTCTGACAGTCCCTACGAGCAGTACTTC.

This chain connects TRBV20-1 to TRBJ2-5; no clear D gene. CDR1 is DFQATT and CDR2 is SNEGSKA in the germline V gene (reference sequence). The CDR3 totals 13 residues. The V gene lost 3 bases and the J gene lost 2 bases, with 10 bases spanning the gap. In nucleotides, the CDR3 is TGCAGTGCTAGCGTAACTTTTCAAGAGACCCAGTACTTC. It is translated as CSASVTFQETQYF.